This T cell receptor beta chain was identified in a study of early T cells in non-severe SARS-CoV-2 infection. Germline V CDR1 and CDR2: SGHRS, YFSETQ. The CDR3 length is 15 residues. J was trimmed by 2 bases and V by 4 bases; bases with no gene match: 9. In the library, individual cDNA molecules carried attached unique molecular identifiers. TCRdb independently ran MiXCR on the 5' RACE reads; one entry per CDR3 protein. The sample has 35,000 to 45,000 distinct CDR3 sequences, 5.5% to 6.5% seen once. This clonotype was seen at least ten times. The rearrangement links TRBV5-1 to TRBJ2-7; 7 bases align to TRBD1. The sequenced material came from whole blood. The receptor comes from an adult who was a healthcare worker with PCR-confirmed SARS-CoV-2 infection or an uninfected control (not recorded which). CDR3 in amino acids: CASSMDRPGPYEQYF. In DNA, the CDR3 is TGCGCCAGCAGCATGGACAGGCCGGGCCCCTACGAGCAGTACTTC.